This is a list of T cell receptor beta chains from one sample in a study of shared clonotypes between healthy human individuals. TCRdb's copy holds only in-frame clones and misses some; the assay was immunoSEQ multiplex PCR. The data hold just over 2,000,000 clones, with about 95% observed a single time. The sample was naive CD8+ T cells sorted from blood. The receptor set was obtained from a young man in good health. Each CDR3 is given with its conserved first and last residue. The order of the fields is clone size, J gene, D gene, V gene, CDR3 DNA, CDR3 protein. The D gene is left open where the match is weak. Size tells how often a clone was seen (once, few, many) or the class of an expanded clone, and some rows leave it out.

-,TRBJ1-1,-,TRBV28,TGTGCCATCCCCCGGGGGTTCGCTGAAGCTTTCTTT,CAIPRGFAEAFF
-,TRBJ1-1,-,TRBV7-9,TGTGCCAGCAGCTTAGGGGTAGGGATGAACACTGAAGCTTTCTTT,CASSLGVGMNTEAFF
-,TRBJ2-3,-,TRBV4-1,TGCGCCAGCAGCCATGCTAAGGACAGACCGAGCACAGATACGCAGTATTTT,CASSHAKDRPSTDTQYF
-,TRBJ2-5,-,TRBV11-2,TGTGCCAGCAGCCGTGGCTTGTACGGCCCCCAAGAGACCCAGTACTTC,CASSRGLYGPQETQYF
-,TRBJ2-2,-,TRBV7-2,TGTGCCAGCAGCTTAGCTATTGCAAACACCGGGGAGCTGTTTTTT,CASSLAIANTGELFF
once,TRBJ1-3,TRBD1,TRBV18,TGTGCCAGCTCCCCGACAGGGGAAAGTCCGGGGGACACCATATATTTT,CASSPTGESPGDTIYF
-,TRBJ2-2,-,TRBV9,TGTGCCAGCAACTTATTCGGGACCGCCAACACCGGGGAGCTGTTTTTT,CASNLFGTANTGELFF
-,TRBJ2-3,-,TRBV6-1,TGTGCCAGCAGTGAAGCATGGGAGGGGGTCACAGATACGCAGTATTTT,CASSEAWEGVTDTQYF
once,TRBJ2-1,-,TRBV4-1,TGCGCCAGCAGCCAAGATAAGGGTGAGCAGTTCTTC,CASSQDKGEQFF
once,TRBJ2-3,TRBD2,TRBV12-5,TGTGCTAGTGGTTTGACCCTAGCGGGAGGTTTTTACACAGATACGCAGTATTTT,CASGLTLAGGFYTDTQYF
once,TRBJ2-7,-,TRBV27,TGTGCCAGCAGTCCCTTTAGCTCCTACGAGCAGTACTTC,CASSPFSSYEQYF
-,TRBJ2-5,-,TRBV9,TGTGCCAGCAGCGAGCGCCAGGGGGGCAGAGAGACCCAGTACTTC,CASSERQGGRETQYF
-,TRBJ2-3,TRBD2,TRBV29-1,TGCAGCGGACAGCGGGGGACCACAGATACGCAGTATTTT,CSGQRGTTDTQYF
-,TRBJ2-7,TRBD1,TRBV19,TGTGCCAGTAGTATGGCCGGGGACAGAACGTACGAGCAGTACTTC,CASSMAGDRTYEQYF
-,TRBJ2-7,-,TRBV10-2,TGCGCCAGCAGTGAGTCGATGGAGCAGTACTTC,CASSESMEQYF
-,TRBJ2-1,TRBD2,TRBV7-9,TGTGCCAGCAGTCCGGGACTAGCGGGAGTAAATGAGCAGTTCTTC,CASSPGLAGVNEQFF
-,TRBJ2-3,TRBD1,TRBV5-8,TGTGCCAGCAGCGAGGACAGGGTATTCACAGATACGCAGTATTTT,CASSEDRVFTDTQYF
-,TRBJ1-6,-,TRBV28,TGTGCCAGCGCCTCGGTAGGAATGTATAATTCACCCCTCCACTTT,CASASVGMYNSPLHF
-,TRBJ2-3,TRBD1,TRBV10-2,TGCGCCAGCAGTGAGTATCAGGGACAGGGCACAGATACGCAGTATTTT,CASSEYQGQGTDTQYF
once,TRBJ2-7,-,TRBV27,TGTGCCAGCAGTTTAGGGGGTGGGGACGAGCAGTACTTC,CASSLGGGDEQYF
-,TRBJ2-5,-,TRBV5-4,-,CASSWGGGISEDF
once,TRBJ2-1,-,TRBV11-2,TGTGCCAGCAGCTTAGTTGTGGGAGGTAATCTGTTCTTC,CASSLVVGGNLFF
-,TRBJ2-3,TRBD2,TRBV13,TGTGCCAGCAGCTTTACCGGACTAGCGGGCACAGATACGCAGTATTTT,CASSFTGLAGTDTQYF
-,TRBJ2-5,-,TRBV7-8,TGTGCCAGCAGCTTAGTGCTGTCCGGACGAGATGAGACCCAGTACTTC,CASSLVLSGRDETQYF
-,TRBJ2-3,-,TRBV11-2,TGTGCCAGCAGCTTAGTGGTAGCCTCAGATACGCAGTATTTT,CASSLVVASDTQYF
-,TRBJ1-1,-,TRBV4-1,TGCGCCAGCAGCCAAGGAACTTCATACACTGAAGCTTTCTTT,CASSQGTSYTEAFF
-,TRBJ1-5,-,TRBV4-1,TGCGCCAGCAGCCCCCTGGGCATAGATAGCAATCAGCCCCAGCATTTT,CASSPLGIDSNQPQHF
-,TRBJ2-2,-,TRBV19,TGTGCCAGTAGTAGCAGGGAAACCGGGGAGCTGTTTTTT,CASSSRETGELFF
-,TRBJ1-6,-,TRBV7-6,TGTGCCAGCAGCTTATCAGGGTCCAATTCACCCCTCCACTTT,CASSLSGSNSPLHF
-,TRBJ2-1,-,TRBV4-1,TGCGCCAGCAGCCAGCCGGGGGGCAGCGAGCAGTTCTTC,CASSQPGGSEQFF
-,TRBJ2-3,-,TRBV27,TGTGCCAGCAGTAGAATAAGGGGAGATACGCAGTATTTT,CASSRIRGDTQYF
-,TRBJ2-5,-,TRBV7-8,TGTGCCAGCAGCTTAGCGGAGGCAGGGAAAGAGACCCAGTACTTC,CASSLAEAGKETQYF
-,TRBJ1-1,-,TRBV27,TGTGCCAGCAGTTTAAGGGCAGACTCCATGAACACTGAAGCTTTCTTT,CASSLRADSMNTEAFF
once,TRBJ2-2,TRBD1,TRBV19,TGTGCCAGCACAGGGGTGGCCGGGGAGCTGTTTTTT,CASTGVAGELFF
-,TRBJ1-2,-,TRBV7-9,TGTGCCAGCAGCCCCGGACGGGGGCCCTATGGCTACACCTTC,CASSPGRGPYGYTF
-,TRBJ1-2,TRBD1,TRBV6-5,TGTGCCAGCAGTTACCGGGACAGTTCGGAAGTCTACACCTTC,CASSYRDSSEVYTF
-,TRBJ2-6,-,TRBV9,TGTGCCAGCAGCGTAGGACAGGTCTCTGGGGCCAACGTCCTGACTTTC,CASSVGQVSGANVLTF
-,TRBJ1-1,-,TRBV7-9,TGTGCCAGCAGTTATCCGGGAGGCACTGAAGCTTTCTTT,CASSYPGGTEAFF
-,TRBJ2-1,-,TRBV28,TGTGCCAGCAGTTTCTTAAGTAATGAGCAGTTCTTC,CASSFLSNEQFF